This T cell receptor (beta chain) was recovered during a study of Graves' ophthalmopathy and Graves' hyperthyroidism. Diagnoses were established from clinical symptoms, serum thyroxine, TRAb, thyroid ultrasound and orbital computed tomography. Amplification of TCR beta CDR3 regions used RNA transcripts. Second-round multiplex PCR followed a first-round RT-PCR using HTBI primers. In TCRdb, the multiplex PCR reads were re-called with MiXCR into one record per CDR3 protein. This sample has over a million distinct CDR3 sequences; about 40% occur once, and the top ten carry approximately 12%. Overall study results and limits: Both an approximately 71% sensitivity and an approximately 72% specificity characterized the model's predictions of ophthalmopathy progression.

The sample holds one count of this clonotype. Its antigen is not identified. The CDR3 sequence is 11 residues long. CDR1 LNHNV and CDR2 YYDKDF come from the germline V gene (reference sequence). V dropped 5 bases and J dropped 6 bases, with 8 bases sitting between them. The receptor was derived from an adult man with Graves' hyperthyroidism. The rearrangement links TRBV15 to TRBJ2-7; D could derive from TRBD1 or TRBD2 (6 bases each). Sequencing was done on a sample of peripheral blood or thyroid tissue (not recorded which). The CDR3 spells CATSGGGEQYF. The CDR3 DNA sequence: TGTGCCACCAGCGGAGGGGGCGAGCAGTACTTC.